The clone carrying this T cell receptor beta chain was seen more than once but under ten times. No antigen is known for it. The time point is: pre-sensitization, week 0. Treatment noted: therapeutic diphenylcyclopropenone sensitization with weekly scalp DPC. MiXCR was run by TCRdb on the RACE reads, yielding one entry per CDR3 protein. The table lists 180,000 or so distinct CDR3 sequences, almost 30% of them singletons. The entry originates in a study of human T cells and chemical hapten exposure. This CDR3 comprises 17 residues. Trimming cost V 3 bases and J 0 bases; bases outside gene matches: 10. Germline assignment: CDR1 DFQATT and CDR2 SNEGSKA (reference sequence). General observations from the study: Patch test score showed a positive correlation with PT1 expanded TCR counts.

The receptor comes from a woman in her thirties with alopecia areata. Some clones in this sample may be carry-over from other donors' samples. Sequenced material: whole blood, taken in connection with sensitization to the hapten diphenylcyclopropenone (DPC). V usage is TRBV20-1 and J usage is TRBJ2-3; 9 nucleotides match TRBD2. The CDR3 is CSASRSWGLASTDTQYF. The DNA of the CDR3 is TGCAGTGCTAGTCGGTCTTGGGGACTAGCTAGCACAGATACGCAGTATTTT.